This T cell receptor beta chain is drawn from a study of CD8 T cells in ankylosing spondylitis. The CDR3 spans 16 residues. Germline V CDR1 and CDR2: SQVTM, ANQGSEA. Unmatched junction bases numbered 11, after V lost 4 bases and J lost 4 bases. TCRdb fed the 5' RACE reads into MiXCR, producing one record per CDR3 protein. The repertoire includes tens of thousands of distinct CDR3 sequences, approximately 5.9% of them detected once, and approximately 12% sits in the top ten. This clonotype was counted at least ten times. The sequencing sample was made of blood, either unsorted or a sorted T cell fraction (not recorded which). This chain links TRBV29-1 with TRBJ2-1; the match to TRBD2 covers 9 bases. The source of this sequence is a male donor with ankylosing spondylitis or in good health (not recorded which). In DNA, the CDR3 is TGCAGCGTTGTTGGGCTAGCGGGGAGAGGGTACAATGAGCAGTTCTTC. Protein sequence: CSVVGLAGRGYNEQFF.